This TCR beta chain was sequenced during a study of patients and donors after allogeneic stem cell transplantation. MiXCR, run by TCRdb on the RT-PCR reads, gives a single entry per CDR3 protein. The profile shows about 960,000 distinct CDR3 sequences, 15% to 20% of them singletons. The CDR3 is made up of 16 amino acids. Unmatched junction bases numbered 5, after V lost 1 base and J lost 5 bases. Germline loops: CDR1 SGHTS, CDR2 YDEGEE. The J gene is TRBJ2-2, the V gene TRBV5-8, with 10 bases lining up with TRBD2. This clonotype originated in a human donor who was either an allogeneic HSCT recipient or a stem cell or donor lymphocyte infusion donor (not recorded which). It is not recorded whose cells these are; they may come from a transplant donor. Sequences were obtained from blood, either unsorted or a sorted T cell fraction (not recorded which). This chain's CDR3 is CASSLFASGGTGELFF. The CDR3 DNA reads TGTGCCAGCAGCTTGTTCGCTAGCGGGGGAACCGGGGAGCTGTTTTTT.